These 25 T cell receptor beta chains share one sample of origin, sequenced in a study of beta chain features in type 1 diabetes. cDNA synthesis used the whole RNA isolate, giving expressed TCRB sequences. Sequencing was performed with immunoSEQ multiplex PCR; in TCRdb, only in-frame clones are kept and a portion is missing. The repertoire holds about 450,000 clones, with about an eighth as singletons. The sample was naive CD4+ T cells from blood. The receptors shown here come from a young woman in good health.

This clone was detected many times. The chain is built from TRBV10-3 and TRBJ1-6; TRBD1 is a possible D gene (5 bases). This CDR3 spans 13 amino acids. Trimming shortened V by 11 bases and J by 7 bases, and 15 bases separated the two germline ends. Germline assignment: CDR1 ENHRY and CDR2 SYGVKD. This CDR3 is CASRDGGNSPLHF. The CDR3 DNA is TGTGCCTCCCGGGACGGCGGAAATTCACCCCTCCACTTT.

This clone was picked up a small number of times. The chain couples TRBV4-3 to TRBJ2-1; D possibly corresponds to TRBD1 (5 bases). V lost 0 bases to trimming and J lost 0 bases, with 9 bases between them. Germline V lookup: CDR1 LGHNA, CDR2 YSLEER. CDR3 length equals 16 residues. DNA of the CDR3: TGCGCCAGCAGCCAAGATCAGGGAAGCTCCTACAATGAGCAGTTCTTC. Its protein product is CASSQDQGSSYNEQFF.

This clone was found a few times. The chain links TRBV28 to TRBJ2-6, with D perhaps TRBD2 (6 bases). Germline CDR1 is MDHEN and CDR2 is SYDVKM. The CDR3 covers 18 residues. The ends were cut back, 6 bases at V and 4 bases at J, with 22 bases in the middle. In DNA form, the CDR3 reads TGTGCCAGCAGCCCATCGCGGGGACGGGCGGCGGGGGCCAACGTCCTGACTTTC. It is translated as CASSPSRGRAAGANVLTF.

This clone was counted a few times. The rearrangement joins TRBV29-1 to TRBJ2-3; TRBD1 might be the D (5 bases). This CDR3 contains 14 residues. Germline lookup yields CDR1 SQVTM and CDR2 ANQGSEA. Trimming took 2 bases from V and 6 from J, leaving 15 bases between them. This CDR3 reads CSVEKQLAGDTQYF. CDR3 DNA sequence: TGCAGCGTTGAAAAACAGTTAGCAGGGGATACGCAGTATTTT.

This clone was observed a handful of times. The chain employs TRBV7-8 and TRBJ1-5, with D tentatively TRBD1 (5 bases). The germline V gene has CDR1 SGHVS and CDR2 FQNEAQ. V was shortened by 0 bases and J by 0 bases, with 12 bases between the two germline ends. The CDR3 contains 17 residues. CDR3 loop: CASSLADITYSNQPQHF. The CDR3 DNA reads TGTGCCAGCAGCTTAGCGGACATCACCTATAGCAATCAGCCCCAGCATTTT. The variable domain in full, completed from reference TRBV7-8 and TRBJ1-5, reads GAGVSQSPRYKVAKRGQDVALRCDPISGHVSLFWYQQALGQGPEFLTYFQNEAQLDKSGLPSDRFFAERPEGSVSTLKIQRTQQEDSAVYLCASSLADITYSNQPQHFGDGTRLSIL.

The chain recombines TRBV29-1 with TRBJ1-3; 7 positions match TRBD1. This CDR3 region has 14 residues. Germline assignment: CDR1 SQVTM and CDR2 ANQGSEA. J was trimmed by 3 bases and V by 8 bases; bases with no gene match: 10. The CDR3 nucleotides read TGCAGCTCCACAGGGGATTTGGGTGGAAACACCATATATTTT. Its protein product is CSSTGDLGGNTIYF.

This clone was detected a few times. The genes are TRBV2 and TRBJ2-7; D may be TRBD1 (5 bases). Looked up from germline, CDR1 is SNHLY and CDR2 is FYNNEI. This CDR3 is 12 amino acids long. V was pared by 6 bases and J by 2 bases, with 8 bases between. The CDR3 region is CASRVQAYEQYV. The CDR3 nucleotides read TGTGCCAGCAGAGTACAGGCCTACGAGCAGTACGTC.

The chain combines TRBV29-1 with TRBJ1-4; 7 positions agree with TRBD1. Trimming took 5 bases from V and 7 from J; bases not matched to a gene: 7. Germline values: CDR1 SQVTM, CDR2 ANQGSEA. CDR3 size: 13 residues. CDR3 DNA sequence: TGCAGCGTTTCTGGACAGGTCCGTGAAAAACTGTTTTTT. Its protein product is CSVSGQVREKLFF.

The chain couples TRBV30 to TRBJ2-7; D not certain. CDR3 length: 13 amino acids. The ends were cut back, 3 bases at V and 5 bases at J, with 14 bases in the middle. Per germline, CDR1 GTSNPN and CDR2 SVGIG (reference sequence). CDR3 sequence (DNA): TGTGCCTGGAGCGTCGCGTGGAGTAACGAGCAGTACTTC. The encoded protein is CAWSVAWSNEQYF.

This clone was seen a handful of times. This chain connects TRBV4-3 to TRBJ2-3; a possible D gene is TRBD1 (6 bases). The CDR3 has 13 residues. Germline CDR1 and CDR2: LGHNA and YSLEER. The germline V and J ends were trimmed by 3 bases and 3 bases, with 7 bases remaining between them. The CDR3 loop reads CASSHDRTDTQYF. The CDR3 bases are TGCGCCAGCAGCCACGACAGGACAGATACGCAGTATTTT.

The chain carries TRBV6-5 and TRBJ2-7; no clear D gene. The CDR3 totals 11 residues. The germline V and J ends were trimmed by 6 bases and 7 bases, with 10 bases remaining between them. In germline, CDR1 is MNHEY, CDR2 SVGAGI. The CDR3 bases are TGTGCCAGCAGCAACAGCCGGGAGCAGTACTTC. Protein sequence: CASSNSREQYF.

The chain carries TRBV9 and TRBJ2-5; no clear D. Germline assignment: CDR1 SGDLS and CDR2 YYNGEE. The CDR3 covers 13 residues. The V gene lost 4 bases and the J gene lost 1 base, with 8 bases spanning the gap. The DNA for the CDR3 is TGTGCCAGCAGCCCACCCAGCCAAGAGACCCAGTACTTC. This sequence encodes CASSPPSQETQYF.

The rearrangement links TRBV10-3 to TRBJ1-2, with D possibly matching TRBD1 (5 bases). V lost 3 bases to trimming and J lost 6 bases, with 8 bases between them. The germline gives CDR1 ENHRY, CDR2 SYGVKD. The CDR3 covers 12 residues. In DNA form, the CDR3 reads TGTGCCATCAGTGATCGGGGGAATGGCTACACCTTC. Translated, it gives CAISDRGNGYTF.

Only a few counts were recorded for this clone. Sequence at one end of the junction differs from germline and may be a read error. The chain couples TRBV30 to TRBJ2-3; D not resolved. CDR3 length: 11 amino acids. CDR1 and CDR2 (germline): GTSNPN, SVGIG (reference sequence). CDR3 sequence (DNA): TGTGCCCGGAGTGTAAGGTATACGCAGTATTTT. It translates to CARSVRYTQYF.

There are a few counts of this clone. The chain joins TRBV5-4 to TRBJ2-1; D gene ambiguous. CDR3 length equals 11 residues. From germline, CDR1 is SGHNT and CDR2 YYREEE (reference sequence). This chain's CDR3 is CAGSGGNEQFF. The DNA of the CDR3 is TGTGCTGGGTCCGGTGGCAATGAGCAGTTCTTC.

The chain joins TRBV2 to TRBJ1-2, with D hard to call. V dropped 4 bases and J dropped 8 bases, with 8 bases sitting between them. The germline V gene has CDR1 SNHLY and CDR2 FYNNEI. CDR3 length equals 11 residues. As DNA, the CDR3 is TGTGCCAGCAGTGTAGAGGGAGGCTACACCTTC. Protein: CASSVEGGYTF.

Only a few counts were recorded for this clone. DNA for the CDR3: TGCGCCAGCAGCCCACTTATAGCGGGAGGGCTTAGCACAGATACGCAGTATTTT. Translated, it gives CASSPLIAGGLSTDTQYF. The gene calls are TRBV4-3 and TRBJ2-3; 11 bases are a match to TRBD2. Germline CDR1 and CDR2: LGHNA and YSLEER. After removal of 4 bases from V and 0 bases from J, the junction contained 9 bases not matched to a gene. There are 18 residues in the CDR3.

The CDR3: CASSKNRDRGDRYGYTF. CDR3 nucleotides: TGTGCCAGCAGCAAAAACCGGGACAGGGGCGATCGGTATGGCTACACCTTC. This chain connects TRBV7-2 to TRBJ1-2, with 10 bases fitting TRBD1. The CDR3 length is 17 residues. CDR1 is SGHTA, CDR2 FQGNSA, per germline. V shed 5 bases, J shed 5 bases, and the junction held 14 bases outside the gene matches.

This chain uses TRBV6-5 with TRBJ2-3; D is perhaps TRBD1 (6 bases). Germline CDR1 MNHEY, CDR2 SVGAGI. There are 14 residues in the CDR3. The V gene lost 7 bases and the J gene lost 2 bases, with 13 bases spanning the gap. The CDR3 DNA is TGTGCCAGCAAGCAGGGGAATCCCACAGATACGCAGTATTTT. Protein sequence: CASKQGNPTDTQYF.

This clone was found a few times. V is TRBV7-2 and J is TRBJ2-5; 7 bases are shared with TRBD1. V shed 6 bases and J 4 bases; nucleotides not matched to a gene: 17. Germline V gives CDR1 SGHTA, CDR2 FQGNSA. The CDR3 consists of 17 residues. CDR3 region: CASSLTDRASLAETQYF. DNA of the CDR3: TGTGCCAGCAGTCTAACCGACAGGGCCTCTCTTGCAGAGACCCAGTACTTC.

The chain uses TRBV15 and TRBJ2-3; D is unresolved. The V end lost 0 bases, the J end lost 0 bases, and 13 bases lay between the germline ends. Germline values: CDR1 LNHNV, CDR2 YYDKDF (reference sequence). The length of the CDR3 is 17 residues. CDR3 sequence: CATSRELLGLSTDTQYF. The CDR3 nucleotides read TGTGCCACCAGCAGAGAGCTATTGGGGTTGAGCACAGATACGCAGTATTTT. The whole variable domain, remainder taken from reference TRBV15 and TRBJ2-3, is DAMVIQNPRYQVTQFGKPVTLSCSQTLNHNVMYWYQQKSSQAPKLLFHYYDKDFNNEADTPDNFQSRRPNTSFCFLDIRSPGLGDTAMYLCATSRELLGLSTDTQYFGPGTRLTVL.

There are a few counts of this clone. The chain recombines TRBV28 with TRBJ2-1; either TRBD1 or TRBD2 may supply D (5 bases each). CDR3 length equals 14 residues. From germline, CDR1 is MDHEN and CDR2 SYDVKM. Between the trimmed V and J ends, which lost 8 bases and 0 bases, there was a span of 11 bases. CDR3 DNA: TGTGCCAGCTTGGGGGTTAGCTCCTACAATGAGCAGTTCTTC. Translating gives CASLGVSSYNEQFF. The full variable domain, with the rest looked up from reference TRBV28 and TRBJ2-1, is DVKVTQSSRYLVKRTGEKVFLECVQDMDHENMFWYRQDPGLGLRLIYFSYDVKMKEKGDIPEGYSVSREKKERFSLILESASTNQTSMYLCASLGVSSYNEQFFGPGTRLTVL.

The J gene is TRBJ2-3, the V gene TRBV12-5; possibly TRBD1 or TRBD2 for D (6 bases each). Trimming shortened V by 0 bases and J by 1 base, and 14 bases separated the two germline ends. CDR1 is LGHNT, CDR2 FRNRAP, per germline. The CDR3 runs to 17 residues. Written as DNA, the CDR3 is TGTGCTAGTGGTTTGGTACTAGGGGGGTCTGGCACAGATACGCAGTATTTT. It specifies CASGLVLGGSGTDTQYF.

The chain joins TRBV29-1 to TRBJ1-2; D is undetermined. Germline V CDR1 and CDR2: SQVTM, ANQGSEA. V lost 5 bases and J lost 7, with 17 bases in between. This CDR3 spans 13 amino acids. The CDR3 loop is CSVQGGVLFGYTF. As DNA, the CDR3 is TGCAGCGTTCAAGGCGGGGTACTGTTTGGCTACACCTTC.

The table lists this clone with a count of one. The chain recombines TRBV6-5 with TRBJ2-1, with 7 nucleotides matching TRBD1. The CDR3 loop spans 15 amino acids. Germline V CDR1 and CDR2: MNHEY, SVGAGI. With 2 bases clipped from V and 7 bases from J, the junction kept 8 bases outside the gene matches. The CDR3 DNA reads as TGTGCCAGCAGTTACGGGACAGTGAGGGAGAATGAGCAGTTCTTC. Encoded protein: CASSYGTVRENEQFF.